This T cell receptor (beta chain) was captured by sequencing in a study of blood T cell repertoires in COVID-19. For the study at large: Donors in the United States, Italy and Spain gave samples during acute or convalescent COVID-19.

Looked up from germline, CDR1 is MGHRA and CDR2 is YSYEKL. V was clipped by 0 bases and J by 1 base; unmatched bases: 8. The CDR3 has 18 residues. Per the study methods: Amplifying reference gene primers gave estimates of nucleated cell counts. Profiling relied on immunoSEQ multiplex PCR, and the TCRdb table lists in-frame clones only, not all of them. D and trimming come from the DNA, and the V and J calls and clone size come from that table. The sample lists more than 150,000 clones, 79% occurring once. This clone was counted once. The chain employs TRBV4-1 and TRBJ2-2; 7 bases match TRBD2. Source material: peripheral blood. This receptor was obtained from a man aged 60-69 years with active or convalescent COVID-19. The CDR3 region is CASSQDGLADMNTGELFF. Here the CDR3 DNA reads TGCGCCAGCAGCCAAGACGGGCTAGCGGATATGAACACCGGGGAGCTGTTTTTT.